Below, 23 T cell receptor beta chains from the same sample are listed, as sequenced in a study of cytomegalovirus exposure and HLA in healthy donors (dated by TCRdb to the late 2010s). The protocol used for the library was the immunoSEQ multiplex PCR assay. For the multiplex PCR, a mixture combining 60 forward primers for TCR Vbeta segments and 13 reverse primers for TCR Jbeta segments was used. Imported from immuneACCESS, the table was reduced by TCRdb to in-frame sequences with V and J called. These copies leave out some clones; in studies compared against another copy, an unresolved V gene accounts for under half, and the cause of the remainder is not known. The sample contains some 250,000 clones, roughly four fifths of them found a single time. The ten biggest clones cover roughly 7.4% of the sample. Input material: PBMCs. The origin of the receptors is a woman aged 55-69 years in good health and CMV-seropositive.

The genes are TRBV28 and TRBJ1-1; D uncertain. The V end lost 8 bases, the J end lost 0 bases, and 19 bases lay between the germline ends. Germline V gene sequence: CDR1 MDHEN, CDR2 SYDVKM. The CDR3 sequence is 16 residues long. CDR3: CASPPRGYLLNTEAFF. The DNA for the CDR3 is TGTGCCAGCCCTCCCCGGGGATATCTTTTGAACACTGAAGCTTTCTTT. The full variable domain, completed using reference TRBV28 and TRBJ1-1, is DVKVTQSSRYLVKRTGEKVFLECVQDMDHENMFWYRQDPGLGLRLIYFSYDVKMKEKGDIPEGYSVSREKKERFSLILESASTNQTSMYLCASPPRGYLLNTEAFFGQGTRLTVV.

The gene calls are TRBV5-4 and TRBJ2-3, with 7 bases fitting TRBD2. Germline CDR1 is SGHNT and CDR2 is YYREEE (reference sequence). This CDR3 spans 15 amino acids. V lost 4 bases, J lost 2 bases, and 7 bases stayed unmatched. The CDR3 DNA reads as TGTGCCAGCAGCGCTACCGGGACTAACACAGATACGCAGTATTTT. Translated, it gives CASSATGTNTDTQYF.

In nucleotides, the CDR3 is TGTGCCAGCAGCTCCCATCCGGGACAGGGGTACGAGCAGTACTTC. Protein product: CASSSHPGQGYEQYF. This sequence joins TRBV9 and TRBJ2-7, with TRBD1 matching over 10 bases. V trimming: 4 bases; J trimming: 4 bases; junction bases outside the gene matches: 8. The CDR3 extends over 15 amino acids. CDR1 is SGDLS, CDR2 YYNGEE, per germline.

V gene TRBV5-1 combines with J gene TRBJ2-7; weak D call: TRBD1 (5 bases). Trimming removed 4 bases from V and 1 base from J, with 9 bases in between. This CDR3 is 13 amino acids long. Germline lookup yields CDR1 SGHRS and CDR2 YFSETQ. CDR3 bases: TGCGCCAGCAGCCCAGGGATTTCCTACGAGCAGTACTTC. Translating gives CASSPGISYEQYF. Full variable domain (missing parts from reference TRBV5-1 and TRBJ2-7): KAGVTQTPRYLIKTRGQQVTLSCSPISGHRSVSWYQQTPGQGLQFLFEYFSETQRNKGNFPGRFSGRQFSNSRSEMNVSTLELGDSALYLCASSPGISYEQYFGPGTRLTVT.

The chain links TRBV4-1 to TRBJ1-4, with TRBD1 matching over 9 bases. The V and J ends lost 1 base and 5 bases, in that order; junction bases with no gene match: 5. This CDR3 comprises 16 residues. The germline V gene has CDR1 MGHRA and CDR2 YSYEKL. For the CDR3, the DNA is TGCGCCAGCAGCCAAGGACAGGGGGAATCCAATGAAAAACTGTTTTTT. This sequence encodes CASSQGQGESNEKLFF.

V usage is TRBV6-5 and J usage is TRBJ2-7; D might be TRBD2 (6 bases). This CDR3 has 15 residues. V was clipped by 0 bases and J by 2 bases, with 11 bases between them. The V gene's germline CDR1 is MNHEY and CDR2 SVGAGI. CDR3 coding DNA: TGTGCCAGCAGTTACTCCGGGACTGCAACCTACGAGCAGTACTTC. Translating gives CASSYSGTATYEQYF.

J is TRBJ2-3 and V is TRBV6-6; no definite D call. Germline V gene lookup returns CDR1 MNHNY and CDR2 SVGAGI (reference sequence). There are 9 residues in the CDR3. Deletions cut 1 base from V and 14 bases from J, with 4 bases between. Here the CDR3 reads CASSYLLYF. The CDR3 bases are TGTGCCAGCAGTTACTTATTGTATTTT.

The gene calls are TRBV7-9 and TRBJ2-5; D unresolved. CDR1 and CDR2 from the germline V gene are SEHNR and FQNEAQ (reference sequence). The CDR3 contains 13 residues. V was cut by 2 bases and J by 5 bases, with 9 bases left in between. In nucleotides, the CDR3 is TGTGCCAGCAGCTTAACCCCCGGGGAGACCCAGTACTTC. This gives the protein CASSLTPGETQYF.

The chain joins TRBV5-1 to TRBJ2-7; 9 positions agree with TRBD1. CDR1 and CDR2 from the germline V gene are SGHRS and YFSETQ. The V gene end was trimmed by 3 bases and the J gene end by 6 bases; junction bases not matched to a gene: 7. This CDR3 is built from 14 residues. CDR3: CASSSGTGPAEQYF. The CDR3 DNA follows: TGCGCCAGCAGCTCCGGGACAGGGCCGGCCGAGCAGTACTTC.

The chain links TRBV27 to TRBJ2-7; 9 bases are a match to TRBD1. The CDR3 length is 18 residues. The junction had 17 bases not matched to a gene; V was cut back by 6 bases and J by 2 bases. CDR1 is MNHEY, CDR2 SMNVEV, per germline (reference sequence). This chain's CDR3 is CASSTTGGESPATYEQYF. For the CDR3, the DNA is TGTGCCAGCAGCACTACAGGGGGCGAAAGCCCTGCTACCTACGAGCAGTACTTC.

This clone came up once. V gene TRBV19 combines with J gene TRBJ1-5; 9 bases line up with TRBD1. J lost 4 bases, V lost 3 bases, and 7 bases had no gene match. CDR3 length: 16 amino acids. In germline, CDR1 is LNHDA, CDR2 SQIVND (reference sequence). The CDR3 bases are TGTGCCAGTAGTATCATAGGACAGGGGCTAAATCAGCCCCAGCATTTT. Translating gives CASSIIGQGLNQPQHF.

The rearrangement links TRBV10-3 to TRBJ2-7; a weak D match, TRBD1 (6 bases). CDR3 length: 12 residues. The ends were cut back, 5 bases at V and 4 bases at J, with 9 bases in the middle. Per the germline V gene, CDR1 is ENHRY and CDR2 is SYGVKD. The CDR3 DNA follows: TGTGCCATCAGTCCTAGGGGGTACGAGCAGTACTTC. Translated, it gives CAISPRGYEQYF.

CDR3 in DNA: TGTGCCATCAGACGGACAGACATGAACACTGAAGCTTTCTTT. Translated: CAIRRTDMNTEAFF. The chain employs TRBV10-3 and TRBJ1-1; weak D call: TRBD1 (6 bases). The CDR3 extends over 14 amino acids. V lost 6 bases and J 0 bases, leaving 11 bases between the germline ends. Germline V gene lookup returns CDR1 ENHRY and CDR2 SYGVKD.

The chain uses TRBV2 and TRBJ2-1; 7 nucleotides match TRBD1. V trimming: 7 bases; J trimming: 4 bases; junction bases outside the gene matches: 4. The CDR3 spans 13 residues. Germline V gene data show CDR1 as SNHLY and CDR2 as FYNNEI. The CDR3: CASNRGLYNEQFF. Here the CDR3 DNA reads TGTGCCAGCAACAGGGGCCTATACAATGAGCAGTTCTTC.

A note on this clone: The sample holds other DNA sequences that translate to the same CDR3. The V call is TRBV19, the J call TRBJ2-7; perhaps TRBD2 as D (6 bases). The V end lost 3 bases, the J end lost 2 bases, and 14 bases lay between the germline ends. The CDR3 runs to 15 residues. The germline CDR1 and CDR2 sequences are LNHDA and SQIVND (reference sequence). This chain's CDR3 is CASSIGAGQAYEQYF. The DNA of the CDR3 is TGTGCCAGTAGTATTGGGGCGGGGCAGGCCTACGAGCAGTACTTC.

V and J are TRBV27 and TRBJ1-2; TRBD1 is a possible D gene (5 bases). This CDR3 region has 14 residues. V dropped 7 bases and J dropped 7 bases, with 19 bases sitting between them. Germline CDR1 and CDR2: MNHEY and SMNVEV (reference sequence). The DNA for the CDR3 is TGTGCCAGCACACTGGCCGCAGGGCGTCCTGGCTACACCTTC. This codes for CASTLAAGRPGYTF.

This rearrangement joins TRBV5-6 to TRBJ2-7; D perhaps matches TRBD1 (5 bases). The CDR3 has 11 residues. Trimming took 7 bases from V and 4 from J, leaving 9 bases between them. Germline CDR1 SGHDT, CDR2 YYEEEE. The CDR3 sequence is CASGRAYEQYF. CDR3 sequence (DNA): TGTGCCAGCGGCAGGGCTTACGAGCAGTACTTC.

This clone was recorded only once. V and J are TRBV29-1 and TRBJ1-1; D ambiguous. Trimming removed 5 bases at V and 4 bases at J, with 14 bases between. The CDR3 spans 13 residues. CDR1 and CDR2 (germline): SQVTM, ANQGSEA. The CDR3, as DNA: TGCAGCGTTAGCGAGCTGACGCTCACTGAAGCTTTCTTT. It specifies CSVSELTLTEAFF.

The chain carries TRBV11-3 and TRBJ2-5; D might be TRBD1 (5 bases). The germline V gene has CDR1 SGHNT and CDR2 YENEEA. The CDR3 sequence is 13 residues long. V was cut by 5 bases and J by 4 bases, with 11 bases left in between. The CDR3 bases are TGTGCCAGCAGCCCACAGGATGGAGAGACCCAGTACTTC. Residues: CASSPQDGETQYF.

The J gene is TRBJ1-5, the V gene TRBV28; D is undetermined. Germline lookup yields CDR1 MDHEN and CDR2 SYDVKM. The CDR3 is 19 amino acids. V gave up 3 bases and J gave up 2 bases, with 23 bases separating them. The CDR3 DNA follows: TGTGCCAGCAGTTTTTTGTCGGGTACCACTCTTTTCGGCAATCAGCCCCAGCATTTT. Protein: CASSFLSGTTLFGNQPQHF.

The chain carries TRBV19 and TRBJ1-3; no definite D call. CDR3 length: 15 amino acids. Looked up from germline, CDR1 is LNHDA and CDR2 is SQIVND (reference sequence). Trimming took 1 base from V and 0 from J, leaving 7 bases between them. The CDR3 DNA reads as TGTGCCAGTAGTATAGTGGCAAACTCTGGAAACACCATATATTTT. Its protein product is CASSIVANSGNTIYF.

The CDR3 sequence: CATSRDRGTSYGYTF. CDR3 nucleotide sequence: TGTGCCACCAGCAGAGATCGGGGGACTAGCTATGGCTACACCTTC. The J gene is TRBJ1-2, the V gene TRBV15; D is possibly TRBD1 (5 bases). This CDR3 comprises 15 residues. CDR1 and CDR2 from the germline V gene are LNHNV and YYDKDF (reference sequence). V lost 0 bases, J lost 4 bases, and 12 bases lay in between.

V is TRBV9 and J is TRBJ2-3; a possible D gene is TRBD1 (5 bases). The CDR3 length is 14 residues. Germline-derived CDR1 and CDR2 are SGDLS and YYNGEE. Between the trimmed V and J ends, which lost 1 base and 1 base, there was a span of 7 bases. The CDR3 nucleotides read TGTGCCAGCAGCGTACAGACAGGCACAGATACGCAGTATTTT. Its protein product is CASSVQTGTDTQYF.